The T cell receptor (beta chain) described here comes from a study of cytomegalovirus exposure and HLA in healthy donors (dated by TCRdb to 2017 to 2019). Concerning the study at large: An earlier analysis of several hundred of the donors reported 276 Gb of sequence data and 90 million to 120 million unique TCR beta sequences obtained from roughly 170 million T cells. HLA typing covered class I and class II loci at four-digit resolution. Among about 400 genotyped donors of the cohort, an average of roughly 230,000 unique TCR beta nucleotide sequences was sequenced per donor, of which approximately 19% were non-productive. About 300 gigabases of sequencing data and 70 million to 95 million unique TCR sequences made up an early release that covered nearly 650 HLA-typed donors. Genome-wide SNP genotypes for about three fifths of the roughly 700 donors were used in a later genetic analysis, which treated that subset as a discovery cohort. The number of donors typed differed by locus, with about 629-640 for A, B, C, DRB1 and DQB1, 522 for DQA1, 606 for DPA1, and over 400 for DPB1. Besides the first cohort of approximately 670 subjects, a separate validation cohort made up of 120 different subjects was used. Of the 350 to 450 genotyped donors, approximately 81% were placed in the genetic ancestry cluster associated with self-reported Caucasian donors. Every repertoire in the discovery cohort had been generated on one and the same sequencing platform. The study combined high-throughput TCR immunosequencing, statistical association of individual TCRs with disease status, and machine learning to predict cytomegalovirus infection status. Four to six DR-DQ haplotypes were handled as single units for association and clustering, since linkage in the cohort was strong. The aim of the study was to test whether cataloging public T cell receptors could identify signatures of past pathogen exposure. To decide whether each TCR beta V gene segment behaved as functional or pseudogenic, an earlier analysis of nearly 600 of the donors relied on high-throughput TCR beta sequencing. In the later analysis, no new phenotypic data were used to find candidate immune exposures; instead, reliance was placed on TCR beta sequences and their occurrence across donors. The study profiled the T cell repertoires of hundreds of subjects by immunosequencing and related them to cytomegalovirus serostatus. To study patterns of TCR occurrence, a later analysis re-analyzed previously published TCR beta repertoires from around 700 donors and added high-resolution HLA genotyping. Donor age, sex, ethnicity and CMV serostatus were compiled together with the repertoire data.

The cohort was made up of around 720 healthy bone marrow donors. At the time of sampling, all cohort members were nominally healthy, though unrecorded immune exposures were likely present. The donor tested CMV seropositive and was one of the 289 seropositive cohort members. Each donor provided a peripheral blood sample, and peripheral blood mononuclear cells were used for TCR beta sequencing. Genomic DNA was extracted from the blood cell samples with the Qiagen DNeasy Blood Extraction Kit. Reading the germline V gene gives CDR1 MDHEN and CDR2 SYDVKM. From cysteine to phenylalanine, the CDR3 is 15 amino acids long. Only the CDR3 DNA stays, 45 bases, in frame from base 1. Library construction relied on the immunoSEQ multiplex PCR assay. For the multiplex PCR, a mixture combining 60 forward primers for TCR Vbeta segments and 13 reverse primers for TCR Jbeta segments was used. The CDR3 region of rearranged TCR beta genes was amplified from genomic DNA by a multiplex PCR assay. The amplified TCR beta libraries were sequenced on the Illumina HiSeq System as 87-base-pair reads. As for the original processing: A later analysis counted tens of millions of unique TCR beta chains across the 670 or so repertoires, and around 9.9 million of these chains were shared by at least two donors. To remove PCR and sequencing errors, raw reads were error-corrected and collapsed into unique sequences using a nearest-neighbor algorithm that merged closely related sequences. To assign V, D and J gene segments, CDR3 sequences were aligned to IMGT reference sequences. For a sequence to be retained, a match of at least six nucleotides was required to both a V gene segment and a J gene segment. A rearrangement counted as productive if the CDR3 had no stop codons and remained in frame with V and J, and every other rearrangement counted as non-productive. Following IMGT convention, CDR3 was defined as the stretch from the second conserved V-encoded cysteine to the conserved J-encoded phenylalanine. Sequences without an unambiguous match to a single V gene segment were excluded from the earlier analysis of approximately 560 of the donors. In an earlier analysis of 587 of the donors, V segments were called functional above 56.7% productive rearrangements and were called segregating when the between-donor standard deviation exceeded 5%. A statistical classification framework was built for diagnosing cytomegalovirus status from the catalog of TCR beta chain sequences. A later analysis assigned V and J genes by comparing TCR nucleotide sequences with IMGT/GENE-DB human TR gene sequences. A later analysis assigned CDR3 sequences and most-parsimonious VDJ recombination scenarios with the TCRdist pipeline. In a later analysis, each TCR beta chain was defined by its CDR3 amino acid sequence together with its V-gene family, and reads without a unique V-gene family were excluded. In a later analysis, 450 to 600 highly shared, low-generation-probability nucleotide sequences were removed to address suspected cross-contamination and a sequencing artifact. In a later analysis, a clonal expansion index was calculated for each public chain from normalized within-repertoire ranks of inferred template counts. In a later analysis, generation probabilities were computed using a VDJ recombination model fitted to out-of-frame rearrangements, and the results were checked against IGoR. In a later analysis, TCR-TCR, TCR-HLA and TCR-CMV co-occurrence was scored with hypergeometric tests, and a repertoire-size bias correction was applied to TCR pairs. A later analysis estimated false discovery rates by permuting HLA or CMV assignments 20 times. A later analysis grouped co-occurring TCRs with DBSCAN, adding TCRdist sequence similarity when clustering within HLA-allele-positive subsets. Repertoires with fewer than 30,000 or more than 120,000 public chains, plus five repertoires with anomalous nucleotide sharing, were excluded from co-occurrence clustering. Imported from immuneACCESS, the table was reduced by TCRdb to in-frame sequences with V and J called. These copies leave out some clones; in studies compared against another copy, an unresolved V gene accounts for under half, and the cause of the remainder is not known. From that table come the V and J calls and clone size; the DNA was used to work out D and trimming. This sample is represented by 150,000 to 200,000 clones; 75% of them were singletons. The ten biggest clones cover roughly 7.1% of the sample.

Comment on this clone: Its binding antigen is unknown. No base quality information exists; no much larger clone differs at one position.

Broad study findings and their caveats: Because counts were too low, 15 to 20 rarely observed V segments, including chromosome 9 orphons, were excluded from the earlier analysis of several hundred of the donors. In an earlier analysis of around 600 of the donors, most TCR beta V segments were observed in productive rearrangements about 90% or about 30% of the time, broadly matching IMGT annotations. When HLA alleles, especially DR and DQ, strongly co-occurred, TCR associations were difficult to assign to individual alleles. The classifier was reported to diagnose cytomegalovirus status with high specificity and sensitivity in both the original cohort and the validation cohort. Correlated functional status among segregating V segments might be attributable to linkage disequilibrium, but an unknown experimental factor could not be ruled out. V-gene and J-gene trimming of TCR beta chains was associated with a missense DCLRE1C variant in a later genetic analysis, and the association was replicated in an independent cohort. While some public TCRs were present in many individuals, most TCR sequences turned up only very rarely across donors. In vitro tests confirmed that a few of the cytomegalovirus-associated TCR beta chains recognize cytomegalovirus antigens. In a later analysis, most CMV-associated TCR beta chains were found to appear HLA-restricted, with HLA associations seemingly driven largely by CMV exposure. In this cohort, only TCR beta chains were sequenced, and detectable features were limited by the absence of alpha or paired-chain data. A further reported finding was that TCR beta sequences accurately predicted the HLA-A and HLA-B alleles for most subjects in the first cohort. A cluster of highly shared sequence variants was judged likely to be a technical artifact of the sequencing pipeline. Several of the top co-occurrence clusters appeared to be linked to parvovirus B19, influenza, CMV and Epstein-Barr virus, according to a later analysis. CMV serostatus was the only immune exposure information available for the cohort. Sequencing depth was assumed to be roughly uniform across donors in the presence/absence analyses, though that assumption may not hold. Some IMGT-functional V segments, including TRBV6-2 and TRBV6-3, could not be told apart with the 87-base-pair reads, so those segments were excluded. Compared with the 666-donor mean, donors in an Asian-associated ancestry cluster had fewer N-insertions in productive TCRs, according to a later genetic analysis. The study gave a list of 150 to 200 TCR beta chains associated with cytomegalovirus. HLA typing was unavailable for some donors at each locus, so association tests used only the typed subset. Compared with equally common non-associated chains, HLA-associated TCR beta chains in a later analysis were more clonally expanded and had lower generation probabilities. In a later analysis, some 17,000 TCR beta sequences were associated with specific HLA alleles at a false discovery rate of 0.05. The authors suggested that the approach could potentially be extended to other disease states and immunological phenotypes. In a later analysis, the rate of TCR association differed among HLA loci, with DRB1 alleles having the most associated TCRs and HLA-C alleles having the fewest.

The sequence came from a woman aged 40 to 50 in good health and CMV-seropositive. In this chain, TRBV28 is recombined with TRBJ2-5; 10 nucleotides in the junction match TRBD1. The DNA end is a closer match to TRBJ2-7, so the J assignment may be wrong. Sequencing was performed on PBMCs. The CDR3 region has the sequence CASSEPGQGTYEQYF. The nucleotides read TGTGCCAGCAGTGAACCGGGACAGGGGACCTACGAGCAGTACTTC.